This TCR beta chain was sequenced in a study of blood T cell repertoires in COVID-19. The participants were between about 18 and 95 years old and came from some 23 US areas. In Cohort 3, a recovered donor had either two negative PCRs, clearance, or symptom resolution. Assay used: immunoSEQ multiplex PCR; TCRdb lists only in-frame clones, some missing. The data contain a few hundred thousand clones, around 89% of them singletons. The junction had 6 bases not matched to a gene; V was cut back by 0 bases and J by 6 bases. The CDR3 runs 15 residues. Germline values: CDR1 SGDLS, CDR2 YYNGEE. The sequencing sample was made of PBMCs or T cells enriched from blood (not recorded which). V and J are TRBV9 and TRBJ2-3; the match to TRBD2 covers 8 bases. The receptor's source is a man aged 35-49 years who had recovered from COVID-19. CDR3 protein: CASSVAGAGADTQYF. In DNA form, the CDR3 reads TGTGCCAGCAGCGTAGCTGGAGCGGGGGCGGATACGCAGTATTTT.